Described below is a single TCR beta chain sequence and its context. What it binds is not known. This record comes from a study of neurological immune-mediated disorders. Overall study: There were roughly 34 multiple sclerosis patients. Of these, roughly 30 had relapsing-remitting MS and 3 had secondary progressive MS.

Germline assignment: CDR1 DFQATT and CDR2 SNEGSKA (reference sequence). Trimming removed 3 bases at V and 1 base at J, with 6 bases between. This CDR3 is built from 12 residues. A 10-nucleotide random UMI tagged transcripts in template-switch 5'RACE cDNA synthesis. TCRdb processed the 5' RACE reads anew with MiXCR; each CDR3 protein has one entry. The sample consists of about 29,000 distinct CDR3 sequences, approximately 3.2% of them appearing once. Regarding the study as a whole: HTLV-1-associated myelopathy displayed the greatest TCR clonal expansion, and multiple sclerosis exhibited the smallest, lower than that of healthy controls.

The source of this sequence is a woman aged 25 to 39 with multiple sclerosis. J is TRBJ1-1 and V is TRBV20-1; D call uncertain. The sample taken for sequencing was PBMCs. CDR3 region: CSASATNTEAFF. In nucleotides, the CDR3 is TGCAGTGCTAGTGCAACGAACACTGAAGCTTTCTTT.